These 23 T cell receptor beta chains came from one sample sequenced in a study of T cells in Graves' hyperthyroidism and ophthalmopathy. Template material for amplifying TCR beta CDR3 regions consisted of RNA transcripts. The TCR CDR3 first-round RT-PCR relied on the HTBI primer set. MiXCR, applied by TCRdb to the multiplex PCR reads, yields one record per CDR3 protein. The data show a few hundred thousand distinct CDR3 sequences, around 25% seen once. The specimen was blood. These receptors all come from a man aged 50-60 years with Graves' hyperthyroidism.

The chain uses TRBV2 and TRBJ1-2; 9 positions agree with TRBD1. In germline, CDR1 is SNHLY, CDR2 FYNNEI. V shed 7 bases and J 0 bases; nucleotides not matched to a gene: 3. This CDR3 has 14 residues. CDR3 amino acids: CASTGTGPNYGYTF. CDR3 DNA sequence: TGTGCCAGCACCGGGACAGGGCCTAACTATGGCTACACCTTC. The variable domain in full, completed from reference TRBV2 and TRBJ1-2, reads EPEVTQTPSHQVTQMGQEVILRCVPISNHLYFYWYRQILGQKVEFLVSFYNNEISEKSEIFDDQFSVERPDGSNFTLKIRSTKLEDSAMYFCASTGTGPNYGYTFGSGTRLTVV.

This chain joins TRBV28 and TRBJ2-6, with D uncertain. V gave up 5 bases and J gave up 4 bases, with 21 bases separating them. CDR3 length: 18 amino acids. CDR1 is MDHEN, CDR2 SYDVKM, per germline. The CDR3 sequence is CASSPQGSGIGGANVLTF. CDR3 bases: TGTGCCAGCAGTCCCCAAGGGTCAGGAATTGGCGGGGCCAACGTCCTGACTTTC.

The CDR3 sequence: CASSGQRSNQPQHF. As DNA, the CDR3 is TGTGCCAGCAGTGGACAGCGGAGCAATCAGCCCCAGCATTTT. The chain combines TRBV6-1 with TRBJ1-5; possible D gene TRBD1, 5 bases. V was shortened by 4 bases and J by 1 base, with 8 bases between the two germline ends. Per germline, CDR1 MNHNS and CDR2 SASEGT. This CDR3 is built from 14 residues.

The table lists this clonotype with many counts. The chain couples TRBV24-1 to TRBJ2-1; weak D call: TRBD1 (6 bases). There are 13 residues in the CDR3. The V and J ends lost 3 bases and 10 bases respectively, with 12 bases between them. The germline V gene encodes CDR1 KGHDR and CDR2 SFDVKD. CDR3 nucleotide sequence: TGTGCCACCAGTGATCTCGCAACAGGGGAGCAGTTCTTC. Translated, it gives CATSDLATGEQFF.

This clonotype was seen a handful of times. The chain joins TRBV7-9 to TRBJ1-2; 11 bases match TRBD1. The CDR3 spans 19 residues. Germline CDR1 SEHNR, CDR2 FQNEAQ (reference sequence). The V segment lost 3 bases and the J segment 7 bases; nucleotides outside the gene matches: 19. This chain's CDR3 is CASSLPNPGQGVSFRGYTF. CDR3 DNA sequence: TGTGCCAGCAGCTTGCCCAATCCGGGACAGGGGGTTTCGTTTCGTGGCTACACCTTC.

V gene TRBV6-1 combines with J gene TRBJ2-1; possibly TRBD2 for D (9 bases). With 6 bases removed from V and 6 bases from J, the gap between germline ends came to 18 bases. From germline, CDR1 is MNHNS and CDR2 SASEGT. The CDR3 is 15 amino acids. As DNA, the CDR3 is TGTGCCAGCAGGCGAGCTAGCGGGACAGGCAATGAGCAGTTCTTC. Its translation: CASRRASGTGNEQFF.

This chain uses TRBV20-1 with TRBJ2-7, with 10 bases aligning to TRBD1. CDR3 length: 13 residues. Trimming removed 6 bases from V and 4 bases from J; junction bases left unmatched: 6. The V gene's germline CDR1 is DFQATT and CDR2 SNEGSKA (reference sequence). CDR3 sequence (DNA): TGCAGTGCACTGACAGGGGGCGGGTACGAGCAGTACTTC. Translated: CSALTGGGYEQYF.

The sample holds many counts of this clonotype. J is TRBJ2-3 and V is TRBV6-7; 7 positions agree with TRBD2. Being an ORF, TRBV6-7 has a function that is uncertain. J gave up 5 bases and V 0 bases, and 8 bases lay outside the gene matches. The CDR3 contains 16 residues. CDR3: CASSYSTKRDGDTQYF. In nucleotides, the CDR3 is TGTGCCAGCAGTTACTCGACGAAGCGGGATGGAGATACGCAGTATTTT.

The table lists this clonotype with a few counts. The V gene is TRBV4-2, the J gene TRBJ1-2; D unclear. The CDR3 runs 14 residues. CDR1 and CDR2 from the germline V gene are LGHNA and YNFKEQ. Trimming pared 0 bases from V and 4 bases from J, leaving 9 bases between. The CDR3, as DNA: TGTGCCAGCAGCCAAGATCGGGGAAGCTATGGCTACACCTTC. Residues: CASSQDRGSYGYTF.

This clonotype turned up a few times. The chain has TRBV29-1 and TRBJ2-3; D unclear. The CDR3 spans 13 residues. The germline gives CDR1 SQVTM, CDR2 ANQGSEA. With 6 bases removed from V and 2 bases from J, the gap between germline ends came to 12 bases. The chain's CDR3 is CSVTSHYTDTQYF. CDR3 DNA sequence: TGCAGCGTAACCTCGCATTACACAGATACGCAGTATTTT.

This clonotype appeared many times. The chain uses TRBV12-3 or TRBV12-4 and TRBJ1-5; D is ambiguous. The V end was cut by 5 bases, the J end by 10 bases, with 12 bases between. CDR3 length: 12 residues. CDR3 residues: CASSPPSKPQHF. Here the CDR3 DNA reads TGTGCCAGCAGTCCTCCCTCCAAACCCCAGCATTTT.

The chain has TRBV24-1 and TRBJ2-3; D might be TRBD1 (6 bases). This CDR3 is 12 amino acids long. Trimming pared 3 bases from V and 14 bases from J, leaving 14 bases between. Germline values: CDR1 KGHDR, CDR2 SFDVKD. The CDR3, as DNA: TGTGCCACCAGTGATCCTCCAGGGGAGTGGTATTTT. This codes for CATSDPPGEWYF.

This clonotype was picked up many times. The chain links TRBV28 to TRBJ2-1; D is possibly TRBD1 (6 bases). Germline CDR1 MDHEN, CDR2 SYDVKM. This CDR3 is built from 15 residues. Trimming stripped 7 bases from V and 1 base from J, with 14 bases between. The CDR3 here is CASTPGDTSYNEQFF. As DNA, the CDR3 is TGTGCCAGCACCCCAGGGGATACTTCCTACAATGAGCAGTTCTTC.

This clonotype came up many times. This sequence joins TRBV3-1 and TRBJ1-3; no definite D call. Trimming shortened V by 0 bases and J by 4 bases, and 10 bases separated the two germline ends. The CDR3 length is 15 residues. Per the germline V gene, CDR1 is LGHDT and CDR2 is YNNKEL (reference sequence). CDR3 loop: CASSQEGLRGNTIYF. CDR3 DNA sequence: TGTGCCAGCAGCCAAGAAGGGTTGCGCGGAAACACCATATATTTT.

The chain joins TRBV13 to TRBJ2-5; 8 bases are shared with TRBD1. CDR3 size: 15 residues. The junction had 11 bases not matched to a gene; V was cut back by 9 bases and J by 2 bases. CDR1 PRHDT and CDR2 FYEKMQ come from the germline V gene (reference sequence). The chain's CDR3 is CARGAGGAGQETQYF. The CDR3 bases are TGTGCCAGGGGGGCAGGGGGCGCCGGTCAAGAGACCCAGTACTTC. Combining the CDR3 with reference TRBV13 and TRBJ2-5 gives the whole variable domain AAGVIQSPRHLIKEKRETATLKCYPIPRHDTVYWYQQGPGQDPQFLISFYEKMQSDKGSIPDRFSAQQFSDYHSELNMSSLELGDSALYFCARGAGGAGQETQYFGPGTRLLVL.

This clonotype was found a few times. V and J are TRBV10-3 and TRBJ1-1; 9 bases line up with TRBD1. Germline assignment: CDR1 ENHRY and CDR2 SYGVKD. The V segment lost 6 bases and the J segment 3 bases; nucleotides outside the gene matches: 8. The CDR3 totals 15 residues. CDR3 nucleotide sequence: TGTGCCATCAGACAACAGGGGGCTTTCGACACTGAAGCTTTCTTT. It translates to CAIRQQGAFDTEAFF.

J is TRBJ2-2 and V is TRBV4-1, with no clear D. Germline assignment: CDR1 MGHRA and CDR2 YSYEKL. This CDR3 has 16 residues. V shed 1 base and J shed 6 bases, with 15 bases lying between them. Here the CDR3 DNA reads TGCGCCAGCAGCCAAGTGGGTAGAGGTCTCCCCGGGGAGCTGTTTTTT. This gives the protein CASSQVGRGLPGELFF.

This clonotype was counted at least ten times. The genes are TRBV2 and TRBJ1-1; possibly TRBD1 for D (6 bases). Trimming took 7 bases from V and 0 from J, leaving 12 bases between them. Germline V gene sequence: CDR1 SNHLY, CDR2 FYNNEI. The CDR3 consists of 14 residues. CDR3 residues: CASTGQPMNTEAFF. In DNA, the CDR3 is TGTGCCAGCACCGGACAGCCCATGAACACTGAAGCTTTCTTT.

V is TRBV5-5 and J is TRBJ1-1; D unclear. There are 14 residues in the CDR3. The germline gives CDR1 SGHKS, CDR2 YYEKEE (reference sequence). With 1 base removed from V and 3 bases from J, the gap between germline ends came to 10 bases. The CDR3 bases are TGTGCCAGCAGCTTGAAGGCGGGAGACACTGAAGCTTTCTTT. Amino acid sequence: CASSLKAGDTEAFF. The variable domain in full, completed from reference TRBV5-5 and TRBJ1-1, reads DAGVTQSPTHLIKTRGQQVTLRCSPISGHKSVSWYQQVLGQGPQFIFQYYEKEERGRGNFPDRFSARQFPNYSSELNVNALLLGDSALYLCASSLKAGDTEAFFGQGTRLTVV.

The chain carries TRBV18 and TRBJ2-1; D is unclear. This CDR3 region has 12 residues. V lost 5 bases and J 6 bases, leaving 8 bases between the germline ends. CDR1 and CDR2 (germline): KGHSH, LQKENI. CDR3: CASSLPTNEQFF. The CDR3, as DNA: TGTGCCAGCTCATTACCGACCAATGAGCAGTTCTTC.

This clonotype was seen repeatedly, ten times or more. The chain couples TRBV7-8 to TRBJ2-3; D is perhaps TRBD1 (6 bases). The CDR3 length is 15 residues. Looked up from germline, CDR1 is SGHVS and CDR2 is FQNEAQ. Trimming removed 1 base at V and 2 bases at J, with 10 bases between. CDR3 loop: CASSLGGHLTDTQYF. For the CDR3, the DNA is TGTGCCAGCAGCTTAGGGGGACACCTCACAGATACGCAGTATTTT.

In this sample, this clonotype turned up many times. The chain's CDR3 is CASSSSSSDTQYF. The DNA of the CDR3 is TGTGCCAGCAGTTCCTCTAGCTCAGATACGCAGTATTTT. The V call is TRBV6-2 or TRBV6-3, the J call TRBJ2-3, with D tentatively TRBD2 (5 bases). V dropped 4 bases and J dropped 4 bases, with 9 bases sitting between them. The length of the CDR3 is 13 residues. CDR1 MNHEY and CDR2 SVGEGT come from the germline V gene.

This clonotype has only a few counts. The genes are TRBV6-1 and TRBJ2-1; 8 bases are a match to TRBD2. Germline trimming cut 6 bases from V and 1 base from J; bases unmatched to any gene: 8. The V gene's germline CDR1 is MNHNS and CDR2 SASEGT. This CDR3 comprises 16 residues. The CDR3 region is CASRLTSATSYNEQFF. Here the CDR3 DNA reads TGTGCCAGCAGGCTGACTAGCGCTACATCCTACAATGAGCAGTTCTTC.